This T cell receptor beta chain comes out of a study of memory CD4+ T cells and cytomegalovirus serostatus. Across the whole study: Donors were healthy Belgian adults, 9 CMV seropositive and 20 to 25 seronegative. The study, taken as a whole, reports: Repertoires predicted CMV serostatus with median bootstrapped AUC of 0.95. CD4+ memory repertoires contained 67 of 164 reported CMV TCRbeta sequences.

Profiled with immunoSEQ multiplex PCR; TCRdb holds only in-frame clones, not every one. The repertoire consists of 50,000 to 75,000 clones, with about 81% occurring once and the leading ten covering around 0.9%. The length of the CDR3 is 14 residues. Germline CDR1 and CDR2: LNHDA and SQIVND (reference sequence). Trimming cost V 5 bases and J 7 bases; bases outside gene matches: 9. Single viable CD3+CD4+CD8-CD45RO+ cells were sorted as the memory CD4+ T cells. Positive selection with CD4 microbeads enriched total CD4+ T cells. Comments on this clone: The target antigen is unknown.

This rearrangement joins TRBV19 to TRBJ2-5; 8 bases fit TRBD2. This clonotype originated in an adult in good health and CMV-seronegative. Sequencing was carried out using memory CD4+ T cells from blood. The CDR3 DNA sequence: TGTGCCAGTAGTGGCGTTTTGCTAGCGGGGACCCAGTACTTC. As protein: CASSGVLLAGTQYF.